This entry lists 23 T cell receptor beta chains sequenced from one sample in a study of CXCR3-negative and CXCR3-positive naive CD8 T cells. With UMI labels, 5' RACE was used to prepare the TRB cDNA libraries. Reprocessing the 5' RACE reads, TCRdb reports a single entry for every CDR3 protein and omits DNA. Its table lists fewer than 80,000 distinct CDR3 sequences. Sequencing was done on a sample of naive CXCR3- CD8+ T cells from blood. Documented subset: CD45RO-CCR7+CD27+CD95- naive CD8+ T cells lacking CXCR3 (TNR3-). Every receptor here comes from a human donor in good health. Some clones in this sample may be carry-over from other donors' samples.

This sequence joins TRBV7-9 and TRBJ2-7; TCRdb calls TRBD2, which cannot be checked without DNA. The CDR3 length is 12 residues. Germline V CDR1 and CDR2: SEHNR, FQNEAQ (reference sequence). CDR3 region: CASSLRAEEQYF.

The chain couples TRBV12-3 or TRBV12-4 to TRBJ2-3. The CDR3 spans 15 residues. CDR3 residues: CASSLTPYSTDTQYF.

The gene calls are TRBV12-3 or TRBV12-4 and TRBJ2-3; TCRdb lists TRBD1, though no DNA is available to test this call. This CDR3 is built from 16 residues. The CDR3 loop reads CASSSFPGGPTDTQYF.

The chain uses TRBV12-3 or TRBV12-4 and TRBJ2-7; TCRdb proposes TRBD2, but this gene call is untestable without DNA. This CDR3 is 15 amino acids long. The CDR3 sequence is CASSLGGGLTYEQYF.

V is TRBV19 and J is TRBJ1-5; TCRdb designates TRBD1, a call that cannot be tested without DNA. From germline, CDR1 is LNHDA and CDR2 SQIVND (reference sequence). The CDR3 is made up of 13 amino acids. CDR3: CASSGTENQPQHF.

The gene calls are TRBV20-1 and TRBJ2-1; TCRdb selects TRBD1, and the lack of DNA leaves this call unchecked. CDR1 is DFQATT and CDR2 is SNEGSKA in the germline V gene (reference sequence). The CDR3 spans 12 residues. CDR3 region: CSAPGFYNEQFF.

CDR3 region: CASSPGREQFF. The chain couples TRBV7-2 to TRBJ2-1; TCRdb's D call of TRBD1 is untestable without DNA. This CDR3 has 11 amino acids. Germline V gives CDR1 SGHTA, CDR2 FQGNSA. Using reference TRBV7-2 and TRBJ2-1 for the parts outside the CDR3, the full variable domain is GAGVSQSPSNKVTEKGKDVELRCDPISGHTALYWYRQSLGQGLEFLIYFQGNSAPDKSGLPSDRFSAERTGGSVSTLTIQRTQQEDSAVYLCASSPGREQFFGPGTRLTVL.

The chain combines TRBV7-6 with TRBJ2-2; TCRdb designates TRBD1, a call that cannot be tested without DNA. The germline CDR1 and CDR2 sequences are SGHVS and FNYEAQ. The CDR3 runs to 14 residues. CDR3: CASSPPIGAGELFF. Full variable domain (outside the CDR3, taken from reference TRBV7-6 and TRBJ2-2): GAGVSQSPRYKVTKRGQDVALRCDPISGHVSLYWYRQALGQGPEFLTYFNYEAQQDKSGLPNDRFSAERPEGSISTLTIQRTEQRDSAMYRCASSPPIGAGELFFGEGSRLTVL.

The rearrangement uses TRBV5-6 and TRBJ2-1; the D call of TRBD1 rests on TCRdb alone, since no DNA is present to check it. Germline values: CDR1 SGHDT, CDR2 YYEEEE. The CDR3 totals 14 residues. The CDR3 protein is CASSLDVSGDEQFF.

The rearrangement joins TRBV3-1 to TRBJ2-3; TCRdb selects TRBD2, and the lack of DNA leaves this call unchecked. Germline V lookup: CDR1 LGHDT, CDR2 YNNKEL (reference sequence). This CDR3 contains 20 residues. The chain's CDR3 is CASSPDWPTGERTDTATQYF.

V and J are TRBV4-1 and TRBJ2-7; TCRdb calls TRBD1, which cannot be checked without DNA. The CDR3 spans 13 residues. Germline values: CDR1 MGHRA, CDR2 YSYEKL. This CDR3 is CASSLQGVNEQYF.

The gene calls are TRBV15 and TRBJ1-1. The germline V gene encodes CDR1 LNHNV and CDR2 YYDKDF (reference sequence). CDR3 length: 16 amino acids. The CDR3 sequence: CATSRGPGLRNTEAFF.

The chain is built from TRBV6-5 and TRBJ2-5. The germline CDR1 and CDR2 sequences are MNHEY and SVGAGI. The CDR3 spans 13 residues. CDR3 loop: CASSYAGVETQYF.

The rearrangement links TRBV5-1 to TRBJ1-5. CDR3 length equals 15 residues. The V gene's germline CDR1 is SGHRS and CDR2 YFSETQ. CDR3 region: CASSLWPDSGQPQHF. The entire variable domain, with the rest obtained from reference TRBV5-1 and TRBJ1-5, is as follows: KAGVTQTPRYLIKTRGQQVTLSCSPISGHRSVSWYQQTPGQGLQFLFEYFSETQRNKGNFPGRFSGRQFSNSRSEMNVSTLELGDSALYLCASSLWPDSGQPQHFGDGTRLSIL.

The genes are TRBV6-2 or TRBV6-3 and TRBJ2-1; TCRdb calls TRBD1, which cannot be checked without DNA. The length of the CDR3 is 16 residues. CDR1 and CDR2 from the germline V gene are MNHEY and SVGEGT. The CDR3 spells CASSYSTQVPGNEQFF.

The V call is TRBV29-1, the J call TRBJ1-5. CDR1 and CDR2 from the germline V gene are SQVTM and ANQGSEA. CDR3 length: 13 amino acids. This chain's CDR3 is CSVEEGNNQPQHF.

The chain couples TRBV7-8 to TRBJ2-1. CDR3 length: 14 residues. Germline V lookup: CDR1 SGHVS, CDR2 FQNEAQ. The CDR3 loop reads CASSLLQSIHEQFF.

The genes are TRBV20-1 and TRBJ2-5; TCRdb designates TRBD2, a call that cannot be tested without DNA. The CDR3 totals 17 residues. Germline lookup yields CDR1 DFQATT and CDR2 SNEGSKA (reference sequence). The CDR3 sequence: CSASSSGRVGIRETQYF.

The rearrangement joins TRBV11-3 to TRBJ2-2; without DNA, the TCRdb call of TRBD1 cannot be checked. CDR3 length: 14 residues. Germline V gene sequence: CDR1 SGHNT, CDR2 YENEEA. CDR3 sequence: CASSFAGGTGELFF. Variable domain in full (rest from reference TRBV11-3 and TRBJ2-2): EAGVVQSPRYKIIEKKQPVAFWCNPISGHNTLYWYLQNLGQGPELLIRYENEEAVDDSQLPKDRFSAERLKGVDSTLKIQPAELGDSAVYLCASSFAGGTGELFFGEGSRLTVL.

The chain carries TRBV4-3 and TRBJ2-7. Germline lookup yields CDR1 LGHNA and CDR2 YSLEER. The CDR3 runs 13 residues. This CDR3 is CASSQDRVTEQYF.

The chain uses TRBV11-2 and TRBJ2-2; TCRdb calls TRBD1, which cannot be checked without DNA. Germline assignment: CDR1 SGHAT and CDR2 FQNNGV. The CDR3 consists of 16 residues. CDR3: CANSPFFRGGTGELFF.

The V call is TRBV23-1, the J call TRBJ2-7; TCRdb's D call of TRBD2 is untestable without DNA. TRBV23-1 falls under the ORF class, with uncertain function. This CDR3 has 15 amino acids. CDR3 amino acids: CASSPQRGNSYEQYF.

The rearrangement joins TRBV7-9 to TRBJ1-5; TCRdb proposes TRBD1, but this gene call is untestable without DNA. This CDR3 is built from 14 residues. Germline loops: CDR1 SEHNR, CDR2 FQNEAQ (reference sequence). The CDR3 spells CASSLSTGNQPQHF.